The 17 T cell receptor beta chains presented below share a single source sample, sequenced in a study of OX40 agonist ivuxolimab in advanced cancers. TCRdb's copy holds only in-frame clones and misses some; the assay was immunoSEQ multiplex PCR. This table holds about 33,000 clones, about four fifths found once. The sample here was CD4+ or CD8+ T cells sorted from blood, taken in a trial of the OX40 agonist ivuxolimab. The source of these receptors is an adult with an advanced solid tumor such as melanoma, head and neck, liver or kidney cancer.

The V call is TRBV19, the J call TRBJ1-5; no definite D call. V shed 5 bases and J shed 6 bases, with 11 bases lying between them. The CDR3 loop spans 13 amino acids. In germline, CDR1 is LNHDA, CDR2 SQIVND (reference sequence). This CDR3 is CASSWAGGQPQHF. Here the CDR3 DNA reads TGTGCCAGTAGTTGGGCGGGAGGTCAGCCCCAGCATTTT. The full variable domain, completed using reference TRBV19 and TRBJ1-5, is DGGITQSPKYLFRKEGQNVTLSCEQNLNHDAMYWYRQDPGQGLRLIYYSQIVNDFQKGDIAEGYSVSREKKESFPLTVTSAQKNPTAFYLCASSWAGGQPQHFGDGTRLSIL.

The chain couples TRBV15 to TRBJ1-6; D is uncertain. This CDR3 region has 17 residues. Germline-derived CDR1 and CDR2 are LNHNV and YYDKDF (reference sequence). V was cut by 0 bases and J by 5 bases, with 14 bases left in between. The CDR3 DNA is TGTGCCACCAGCAGAGATCGGCGGAAGACGGATAATTCACCCCTCCACTTT. It codes for CATSRDRRKTDNSPLHF. Full variable domain (remainder filled in from reference TRBV15 and TRBJ1-6): DAMVIQNPRYQVTQFGKPVTLSCSQTLNHNVMYWYQQKSSQAPKLLFHYYDKDFNNEADTPDNFQSRRPNTSFCFLDIRSPGLGDTAMYLCATSRDRRKTDNSPLHFGNGTRLTVT.

Notes on this clone: Other DNA sequences from this sample encode an identical CDR3 as well. In DNA form, the CDR3 reads TGTGCCAGCAGCGTAGGGGCAGGGGGCTACGAGCAGTACTTC. This encodes CASSVGAGGYEQYF. This chain connects TRBV9 to TRBJ2-7; TRBD1 matches 7 bases. From germline, CDR1 is SGDLS and CDR2 YYNGEE. J gave up 3 bases and V 0 bases, and 3 bases lay outside the gene matches. CDR3 length: 14 amino acids.

The chain combines TRBV4-1 with TRBJ2-1; D is ambiguous. Germline loops: CDR1 MGHRA, CDR2 YSYEKL. V dropped 2 bases and J dropped 7 bases, with 12 bases sitting between them. This CDR3 contains 14 residues. The CDR3 loop reads CASSQYMGKNEQFF. CDR3 DNA: TGCGCCAGCAGCCAATATATGGGGAAAAATGAGCAGTTCTTC.

This clone was picked up one time. The rearrangement uses TRBV6-5 and TRBJ2-7; 9 bases agree with TRBD2. Germline CDR1 MNHEY, CDR2 SVGAGI. The CDR3 extends over 15 amino acids. The junction had 8 bases not matched to a gene; V was cut back by 6 bases and J by 2 bases. CDR3 in amino acids: CASRPGTSYTYEQYF. As DNA, the CDR3 is TGTGCCAGCAGGCCCGGGACTAGCTACACCTACGAGCAGTACTTC.

The rearrangement links TRBV28 to TRBJ2-7, with 7 nucleotides matching TRBD1. The CDR3 contains 13 residues. Germline V CDR1 and CDR2: MDHEN, SYDVKM. The V segment lost 8 bases and the J segment 1 base; nucleotides outside the gene matches: 5. The CDR3 region is CASGHRGSYEQYF. As DNA, the CDR3 is TGTGCCAGCGGGCACAGGGGTTCCTACGAGCAGTACTTC.

The rearrangement joins TRBV27 to TRBJ2-7; 14 nucleotides agree with TRBD2. CDR1 and CDR2 from the germline V gene are MNHEY and SMNVEV (reference sequence). Trimming removed 3 bases from V and 7 bases from J; junction bases left unmatched: 5. CDR3 size: 15 residues. CDR3 amino acids: CASSFGTSGGGEQYF. The DNA of the CDR3 is TGTGCCAGCAGTTTTGGGACTAGCGGGGGTGGGGAGCAGTACTTC.

The rearrangement joins TRBV30 to TRBJ2-7; D perhaps matches TRBD1 (6 bases). This CDR3 region has 14 residues. The V end was cut by 1 base, the J end by 2 bases, with 12 bases between. Germline loops: CDR1 GTSNPN, CDR2 SVGIG (reference sequence). The CDR3 is CAWSAQAGAYEQYF. The CDR3 region has the DNA TGTGCCTGGAGTGCCCAGGCAGGGGCCTACGAGCAGTACTTC.

The chain is built from TRBV30 and TRBJ2-4; D is unclear. V was trimmed by 4 bases and J by 6 bases, leaving 13 bases between them. The CDR3 runs 13 residues. Germline CDR1 GTSNPN, CDR2 SVGIG (reference sequence). The CDR3 DNA follows: TGTGCCTGGAATTTGGCCAAGACAAACATTCAGTACTTC. Residues: CAWNLAKTNIQYF.

The chain combines TRBV19 with TRBJ1-2; D remains unclear. CDR1 is LNHDA, CDR2 SQIVND, per germline (reference sequence). Trimming cost V 5 bases and J 5 bases, with 18 bases left between them. The CDR3 has 15 residues. Here the CDR3 DNA reads TGTGCCAGTAGTGTGGGTCATGCCGAACTTTATGGCTACACCTTC. This sequence encodes CASSVGHAELYGYTF.

The V and J genes are TRBV25-1 and TRBJ2-5, with D perhaps assigned TRBD1 or TRBD2 (6 bases each). The CDR3 sequence is 17 residues long. V was cut by 8 bases and J by 5 bases, with 27 bases left in between. The germline V gene has CDR1 MGHDK and CDR2 SYGVNS. As DNA, the CDR3 is TGTGCCAGCGCGCTTGGGAGTAGGTGGGGGGCGCAGGAGACCCAGTACTTC. It translates to CASALGSRWGAQETQYF. The complete variable domain, with remaining parts taken from reference TRBV25-1 and TRBJ2-5, reads EADIYQTPRYLVIGTGKKITLECSQTMGHDKMYWYQQDPGMELHLIHYSYGVNSTEKGDLSSESTVSRIRTEHFPLTLESARPSHTSQYLCASALGSRWGAQETQYFGPGTRLLVL.

V is TRBV10-1 and J is TRBJ2-1; TRBD2 agrees at 11 bases. CDR1 and CDR2 (germline): WNHNN, SYGVQD (reference sequence). Germline trimming cut 5 bases from V and 9 bases from J; bases unmatched to any gene: 9. The length of the CDR3 is 15 residues. CDR3 DNA sequence: TGCGCCAGCAGTAGGGTAGCGGGGGGGTTCGGTGAGCAGTTCTTC. Its protein is CASSRVAGGFGEQFF.

This chain links TRBV5-6 with TRBJ2-1; TRBD1 agrees at 9 bases. J gave up 2 bases and V 4 bases, and 4 bases lay outside the gene matches. This CDR3 contains 15 residues. The germline CDR1 and CDR2 sequences are SGHDT and YYEEEE. The CDR3, as DNA: TGTGCCAGCAGCCTACAGGGGGCGCCCTACAATGAGCAGTTCTTC. Its translation is CASSLQGAPYNEQFF. Complete variable domain (other parts from reference TRBV5-6 and TRBJ2-1): DAGVTQSPTHLIKTRGQQVTLRCSPKSGHDTVSWYQQALGQGPQFIFQYYEEEERQRGNFPDRFSGHQFPNYSSELNVNALLLGDSALYLCASSLQGAPYNEQFFGPGTRLTVL.

This chain joins TRBV4-1 and TRBJ2-7, with D possibly being TRBD1 (5 bases). V was trimmed by 1 base and J by 0 bases, leaving 10 bases between them. This CDR3 is 15 amino acids long. From germline, CDR1 is MGHRA and CDR2 YSYEKL. The CDR3 loop is CASSQVEDTSYEQYF. CDR3 DNA sequence: TGCGCCAGCAGCCAAGTCGAGGACACCTCCTACGAGCAGTACTTC.

CDR3 DNA sequence: TGTGCCAGCATAACATTTCAGCGGGAGGTCTACGAGCAGTACTTC. This translates into CASITFQREVYEQYF. The chain employs TRBV6-1 and TRBJ2-7; 9 bases map to TRBD2. V dropped 7 bases and J dropped 3; count of bases not matched to a gene: 10. Germline assignment: CDR1 MNHNS and CDR2 SASEGT. This CDR3 region has 15 residues.

The V gene is TRBV5-6, the J gene TRBJ1-1, with D possibly being TRBD1 (5 bases). V was shortened by 4 bases and J by 1 base, with 11 bases between the two germline ends. The CDR3 is 14 amino acids. From germline, CDR1 is SGHDT and CDR2 YYEEEE. CDR3 region: CASSRDSENTEAFF. CDR3 sequence (DNA): TGTGCCAGCAGCCGGGACTCGGAGAACACTGAAGCTTTCTTT.

A word on this clone: This CDR3 is also generated by other DNA sequences in the sample. This chain joins TRBV15 and TRBJ1-2; D not certain. V was shortened by 0 bases and J by 9 bases, with 17 bases between the two germline ends. The CDR3 has 15 residues. Germline CDR1 reads LNHNV; CDR2 reads YYDKDF (reference sequence). CDR3 in DNA: TGTGCCACCAGCAGAGATCGTATCGTAACGGAACGCTACACCTTC. Translation gives CATSRDRIVTERYTF.